This T cell receptor (beta chain) is drawn from a study of CD8 T cells in ankylosing spondylitis. Findings of the study overall: Blood of patients with ankylosing spondylitis appeared to be characterized by a TCR beta motif of eight highly homologous variants.

MiXCR, applied by TCRdb to the 5' RACE reads, yields one record per CDR3 protein. The top ten clones hold 14% of a sample with a few hundred thousand distinct CDR3 sequences, around 7.9% of them seen once. Comment on this clonotype: Its antigen remains unidentified.

V gave up 6 bases and J gave up 6 bases, with 15 bases separating them. The germline V gene has CDR1 MGHDK and CDR2 SYGVNS. This CDR3 spans 13 amino acids. The chain is built from TRBV25-1 and TRBJ2-7; the D gene could be TRBD1 or TRBD2 (5 bases each). This TCR was recovered from a male donor with ankylosing spondylitis. Sequencing was performed on blood, either unsorted or a sorted T cell fraction (not recorded which). CDR3 protein: CASSDGRGAEQYF. Here the CDR3 DNA reads TGTGCCAGCAGCGATGGAAGAGGGGCCGAGCAGTACTTC.